This T cell receptor beta chain was identified during a study of T-cell reconstitution after alpha-beta-depleted transplantation in children. This clonotype has a count of ten or more. Preparation of the TCRbeta library used unique molecular identifiers. TCRdb analysed the PCR reads with MiXCR anew, one entry per CDR3 protein. The sample lists about 610,000 distinct CDR3 sequences; about 10% were seen once. The origin of this receptor is a human donor who donated a stem cell graft to a child with acute myeloid leukemia. The material sequenced was PBMCs from the stem cell graft donor, taken from the stem cell graft.

DNA of the CDR3: TGCAGTGCTAGCGGGACAGGGGGCGGAAACACTGAAGCTTTCTTT. Protein: CSASGTGGGNTEAFF. The chain has TRBV20-1 and TRBJ1-1; the match to TRBD1 covers 12 bases. CDR3 length equals 15 residues. Germline trimming cut 3 bases from V and 2 bases from J; bases unmatched to any gene: 4. Looked up from germline, CDR1 is DFQATT and CDR2 is SNEGSKA (reference sequence).